Below, one TCR beta chain is given with its context. What it binds is unknown. As for treatment: roughly 20 received Ad26.COV2.S at low or high dose, single or two shots; several received placebo; per-sample allocation not given. Sampling took place 63 days after the first vaccine or placebo injection. Boston provided a donor who was an adult aged 18-55 years. This specimen belongs to a study of Ad26.COV2.S vaccination and SARS-CoV-2 variants. Findings and caveats of the study: There was reportedly substantial breadth in spike-specific CD8+ and CD4+ T cell responses after vaccination.

This CDR3 contains 14 residues. The germline gives CDR1 WSHSY, CDR2 SAAADI. V dropped 6 bases and J dropped 6; count of bases not matched to a gene: 7. Profiled with immunoSEQ multiplex PCR; TCRdb holds only in-frame clones, not every one. The profile covers about 680,000 clones, with roughly 90% appearing a single time and approximately 1.5% taken by the ten largest. The input for sequencing was peripheral blood, taken in a trial of Ad26.COV2.S vaccine versus placebo. The rearrangement links TRBV10-2 to TRBJ1-2; TRBD1 matches at 10 bases. This clonotype was obtained from a person aged 18-65 years who received the Ad26.COV2.S COVID-19 vaccine or a placebo. The CDR3 spells CASRETGGGNGYTF. The CDR3 DNA reads as TGCGCCAGCAGGGAGACAGGGGGCGGGAATGGCTACACCTTC.